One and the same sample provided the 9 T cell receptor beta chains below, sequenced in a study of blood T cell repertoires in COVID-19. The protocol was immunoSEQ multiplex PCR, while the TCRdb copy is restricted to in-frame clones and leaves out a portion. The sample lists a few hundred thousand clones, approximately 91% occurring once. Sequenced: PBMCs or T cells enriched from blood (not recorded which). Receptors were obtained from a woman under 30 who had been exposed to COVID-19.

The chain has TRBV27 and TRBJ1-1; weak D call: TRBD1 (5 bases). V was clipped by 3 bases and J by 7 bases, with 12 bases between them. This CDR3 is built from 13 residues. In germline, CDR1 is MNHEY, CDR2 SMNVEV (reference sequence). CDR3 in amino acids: CASSFGGTGEAFF. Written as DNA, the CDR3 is TGTGCCAGCAGTTTCGGGGGAACGGGTGAAGCTTTCTTT.

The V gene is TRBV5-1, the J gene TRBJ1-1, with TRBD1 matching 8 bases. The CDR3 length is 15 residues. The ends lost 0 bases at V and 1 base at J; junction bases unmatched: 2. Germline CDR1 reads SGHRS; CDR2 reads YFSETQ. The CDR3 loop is CASSLDRGRNTEAFF. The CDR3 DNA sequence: TGCGCCAGCAGCTTGGACAGGGGGAGGAACACTGAAGCTTTCTTT.

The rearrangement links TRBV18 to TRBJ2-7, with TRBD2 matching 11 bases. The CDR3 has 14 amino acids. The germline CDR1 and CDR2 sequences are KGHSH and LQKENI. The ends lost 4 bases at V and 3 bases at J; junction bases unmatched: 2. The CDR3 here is CASSLGLAVYEQYF. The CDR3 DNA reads TGTGCCAGCTCACTGGGACTAGCGGTCTACGAGCAGTACTTC.

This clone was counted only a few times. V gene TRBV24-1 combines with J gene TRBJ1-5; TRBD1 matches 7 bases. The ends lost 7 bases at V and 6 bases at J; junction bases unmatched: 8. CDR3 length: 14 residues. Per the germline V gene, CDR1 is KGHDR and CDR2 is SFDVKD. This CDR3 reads CATSQAAGGQPQHF. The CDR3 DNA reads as TGTGCCACCAGCCAGGCGGCAGGGGGTCAGCCCCAGCATTTT.

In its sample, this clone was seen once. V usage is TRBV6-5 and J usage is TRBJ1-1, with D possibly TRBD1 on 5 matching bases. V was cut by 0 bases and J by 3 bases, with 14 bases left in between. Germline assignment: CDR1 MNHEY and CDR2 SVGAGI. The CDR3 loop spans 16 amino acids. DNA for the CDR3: TGTGCCAGCAGTTACTCGGTAGGGGCAAGTGACACTGAAGCTTTCTTT. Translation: CASSYSVGASDTEAFF.

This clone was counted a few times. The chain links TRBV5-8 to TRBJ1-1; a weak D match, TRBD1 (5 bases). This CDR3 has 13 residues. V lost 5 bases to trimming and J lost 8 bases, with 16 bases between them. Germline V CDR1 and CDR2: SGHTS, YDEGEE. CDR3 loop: CASSHEAGIEAFF. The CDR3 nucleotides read TGTGCCAGCAGTCATGAGGCAGGGATCGAAGCTTTCTTT.

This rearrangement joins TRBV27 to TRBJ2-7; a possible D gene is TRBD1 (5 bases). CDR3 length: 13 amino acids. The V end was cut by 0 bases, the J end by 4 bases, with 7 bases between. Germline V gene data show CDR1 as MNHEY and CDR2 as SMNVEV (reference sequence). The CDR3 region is CASSLSGEYEQYF. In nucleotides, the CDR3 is TGTGCCAGCAGTTTATCAGGGGAATACGAGCAGTACTTC.

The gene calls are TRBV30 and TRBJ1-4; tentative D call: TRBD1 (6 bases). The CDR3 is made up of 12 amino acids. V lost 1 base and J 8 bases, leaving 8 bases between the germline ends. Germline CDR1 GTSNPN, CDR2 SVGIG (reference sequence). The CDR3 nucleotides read TGTGCCTGGAGTGCGGGGGGCGAAAAACTGTTTTTT. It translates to CAWSAGGEKLFF. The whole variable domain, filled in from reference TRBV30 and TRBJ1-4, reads SQTIHQWPATLVQPVGSPLSLECTVEGTSNPNLYWYRQAAGRGLQLLFYSVGIGQISSEVPQNLSASRPQDRQFILSSKKLLLSDSGFYLCAWSAGGEKLFFGSGTQLSVL.

The CDR3 region has the DNA TGTGCCAGCAGCGCACGACAGGGGGTCCCCGATACGCAGTATTTT. Translating it yields CASSARQGVPDTQYF. The chain joins TRBV9 to TRBJ2-3; 9 bases match TRBD1. Germline lookup yields CDR1 SGDLS and CDR2 YYNGEE. J gave up 6 bases and V 3 bases, and 8 bases lay outside the gene matches. The length of the CDR3 is 15 residues.